This is a list of T cell receptor beta chains from one sample in a study of vaccination effects on CD4 cells after COVID-19. These receptors are not linked to any known antigen. Using immunoSEQ multiplex PCR, the repertoire was profiled, and TCRdb retains in-frame clones only, with some absent. The sample holds approximately 44,000 clones, over 60% seen once. The source was CD4+ T cells from PBMCs cultured with HCoV-NL63 spike peptides, collected before COVID-19 vaccination. The receptors were sampled from a human donor who received a COVID-19 vaccine. CDR3s include the opening cysteine and the closing phenylalanine or tryptophan. D genes are given only for firm matches. Part of the rows lack a size; the others show once, few, many or a class for expanded clones.

J | D | size | V | CDR3 | DNA
TRBJ2-2 | . | once | TRBV5-6 | CASSFLGHLNTGELFF | TGTGCCAGCAGCTTCCTAGGACACCTAAACACCGGGGAGCTGTTTTTT
TRBJ1-3 | . | . | TRBV9 | CASSVEGSRGNTIYF | TGTGCCAGCAGCGTAGAAGGCAGCCGCGGAAACACCATATATTTT
TRBJ1-1 | . | . | TRBV6-1 | CASSEGGYIMNTEAFF | TGTGCCAGCAGTGAAGGGGGGTACATAATGAACACTGAAGCTTTCTTT
TRBJ2-1 | . | . | TRBV5-4 | CASSPIGGNEQFF | TGTGCCAGCAGCCCTATCGGTGGGAATGAGCAGTTCTTC
TRBJ2-3 | . | few | TRBV29-1 | CSVTRDTDTQYF | TGCAGCGTTACCCGAGACACAGATACGCAGTATTTT
TRBJ2-1 | . | . | TRBV6-4 | CASSDQTHNEQFF | TGTGCCAGCAGTGACCAGACTCACAATGAGCAGTTCTTC
TRBJ1-2 | . | . | TRBV19 | CASSTDRGGYTF | TGTGCCAGTAGTACGGACCGTGGTGGCTACACCTTC
TRBJ2-1 | TRBD2 | few | TRBV6-6 | CASSPPGLAYNEQFF | TGTGCCAGCAGCCCTCCGGGACTAGCGTACAATGAGCAGTTCTTC
TRBJ1-1 | TRBD1 | few | TRBV3-1/TRBV3-2 | CASSQELTGDLYTEAFF | TGTGCCAGCAGCCAAGAACTGACAGGGGACCTTTACACTGAAGCTTTCTTT
TRBJ2-3 | TRBD2 | . | TRBV7-3 | CASSLSFSPSGGTDTQYF | TGTGCCAGCAGCTTAAGTTTTTCTCCTAGCGGGGGCACAGATACGCAGTATTTT
TRBJ2-1 | . | . | TRBV10-3 | CAIRAVLYNEQFF | TGTGCCATCAGGGCTGTTCTCTACAATGAGCAGTTCTTC
TRBJ2-3 | . | . | TRBV18 | CASSPGTDTQYF | TGTGCCAGCTCCCCGGGCACAGATACGCAGTATTTT
TRBJ1-2 | . | . | TRBV4-3 | CASSQAVQTNYGYTF | TGCGCCAGCAGCCAAGCGGTGCAGACCAACTATGGCTACACCTTC
TRBJ1-1 | . | few | TRBV10-1 | CASSESGHGNTEAFF | TGCGCCAGCAGTGAGTCGGGGCACGGGAACACTGAAGCTTTCTTT
TRBJ1-1 | . | . | TRBV2 | CASTLRRGLTGFGTEAFF | TGTGCCAGCACCCTCCGAAGGGGGTTAACAGGTTTCGGCACTGAAGCTTTCTTT
TRBJ2-2 | TRBD2 | . | TRBV7-2 | CASSLALQLAGGPQNTGELFF | TGTGCCAGCAGCTTAGCCCTACAACTAGCGGGGGGGCCCCAGAACACCGGGGAGCTGTTTTTT
TRBJ1-2 | . | . | TRBV4-1 | CASSHTEAVRANYGYTF | TGCGCCAGCAGCCACACTGAGGCAGTTAGAGCTAACTATGGCTACACCTTC
TRBJ2-2 | . | few | TRBV4-3 | CASSRVGGAGELFF | TGCGCCAGCAGCCGGGTCGGCGGCGCCGGGGAGCTGTTTTTT
TRBJ1-2 | . | once | TRBV19 | CASTNLGPYGYTF | TGTGCCAGTACCAATCTAGGGCCTTATGGCTACACCTTC
TRBJ2-2 | . | . | TRBV11-2 | CASTWGTGELFF | TGTGCCAGCACCTGGGGCACCGGGGAGCTGTTTTTT
TRBJ1-1 | . | . | TRBV7-9 | CASSYETALNTEAFF | TGTGCCAGCAGCTACGAGACAGCTTTAAACACTGAAGCTTTCTTT
TRBJ1-4 | TRBD1 | few | TRBV6-1 | CASSDRGDNEKLFF | TGTGCCAGCAGTGACAGGGGGGATAATGAAAAACTGTTTTTT
TRBJ2-1 | . | once | TRBV6-2/TRBV6-3 | CASSYIGGMSYNEQFF | TGTGCCAGCAGTTATATTGGGGGCATGTCCTACAATGAGCAGTTCTTC
TRBJ1-2 | . | . | TRBV25-1 | CASRGGSLANYGYTF | TGTGCCAGCAGAGGAGGCAGCCTCGCTAACTATGGCTACACCTTC
TRBJ1-6 | . | . | TRBV2 | CASSDNRFNSPLHF | TGTGCCAGCAGTGATAATAGGTTTAATTCACCCCTCCACTTT
TRBJ1-2 | TRBD1 | . | TRBV24-1 | CATSDRDRGDYTF | TGTGCCACCAGTGATCGCGACAGGGGGGACTACACCTTC
TRBJ1-6 | . | . | TRBV6-2/TRBV6-3 | CASSYSRRGRGDNNSPLHF | TGTGCCAGCAGTTACTCCAGACGGGGCAGGGGCGATAATAATTCACCCCTCCACTTT
TRBJ2-5 | . | . | TRBV18 | CASSPPAGGQETQYF | TGTGCCAGCTCACCACCGGCCGGGGGCCAAGAGACCCAGTACTTC
TRBJ2-5 | . | . | TRBV5-1 | CASSPGGGGQETQYF | TGCGCCAGCAGCCCCGGGGGAGGGGGCCAAGAGACCCAGTACTTC
TRBJ2-3 | . | . | TRBV12-3/TRBV12-4 | CASSPGTDTQYF | TGTGCCAGCAGTCCGGGTACAGATACGCAGTATTTT
TRBJ1-2 | . | . | TRBV14 | CASSPLDGQNYGYTF | TGTGCCAGCAGCCCCTTGGACGGCCAGAACTATGGCTACACCTTC
TRBJ1-1 | TRBD1 | . | TRBV7-2 | CASSPRDRGRWNTEAFF | TGTGCCAGCAGCCCGAGGGACAGGGGGCGATGGAACACTGAAGCTTTCTTT
TRBJ2-2 | . | . | TRBV30 | CAWSALQGYTGELFF | TGTGCCTGGAGTGCTCTACAGGGATACACCGGGGAGCTGTTTTTT
TRBJ1-1 | TRBD1 | . | TRBV6-5 | CASRIQGSPEAFF | TGTGCCAGCAGGATACAGGGGTCGCCTGAAGCTTTCTTT
TRBJ1-1 | TRBD1 | . | TRBV18 | CASSQGQGADEAFF | TGTGCCAGCTCACAAGGACAGGGGGCAGATGAAGCTTTCTTT
TRBJ1-2 | . | . | TRBV6-5 | CASTRNLEAGGGYTF | TGTGCCAGCACTCGGAACCTTGAGGCGGGCGGAGGCTACACCTTC
TRBJ1-1 | . | once | TRBV10-3 | CAISESTVFEMNTEAFF | TGTGCCATCAGTGAGTCGACGGTGTTCGAGATGAACACTGAAGCTTTCTTT
TRBJ1-1 | . | few | TRBV4-1 | CASSHRINVWAEAFF | TGCGCCAGCAGCCACCGCATCAACGTTTGGGCGGAAGCTTTCTTT
TRBJ2-5 | . | . | TRBV18 | CASSPSGETQYF | TGTGCCAGCTCACCATCGGGAGAGACCCAGTACTTC
TRBJ2-2 | TRBD1 | . | TRBV4-1 | CASSHTPGQHNTGELFF | TGCGCCAGCAGCCATACCCCGGGACAGCATAACACCGGGGAGCTGTTTTTT
TRBJ2-3 | . | . | TRBV3-1/TRBV3-2 | CASSHLDGDTQYF | TGTGCCAGCAGCCACCTCGACGGGGATACGCAGTATTTT
TRBJ1-1 | TRBD1 | . | TRBV6-5 | CASKTTGRPEAFF | TGTGCCAGCAAAACGACAGGGCGGCCTGAAGCTTTCTTT
TRBJ1-2 | . | . | TRBV5-1 | CASSVGGAYGYTF | TGCGCCAGCAGCGTTGGGGGGGCCTACGGCTACACCTTC
TRBJ1-4 | . | few | TRBV7-8 | CASSLKIRTLGGGEKLFF | TGTGCCAGCAGCCTAAAAATAAGGACCCTCGGCGGGGGTGAAAAACTGTTTTTT
TRBJ1-5 | . | . | TRBV30 | CAWSVLGADYSNQPQHF | TGTGCCTGGAGTGTCTTAGGGGCGGATTATAGCAATCAGCCCCAGCATTTT
TRBJ1-3 | . | . | TRBV28 | CASRGPGRASGNTIYF | TGTGCCAGCAGAGGCCCGGGCAGGGCTTCTGGAAACACCATATATTTT
TRBJ2-5 | . | . | TRBV7-3 | CASSFHGAGETQYF | TGTGCCAGCAGCTTTCACGGGGCTGGAGAGACCCAGTACTTC
TRBJ2-5 | . | . | TRBV7-9 | CASSRSTVQETQYF | TGTGCCAGCAGCCGGTCGACAGTACAAGAGACCCAGTACTTC
TRBJ2-6 | TRBD1 | . | TRBV7-9 | CASSLVGQGPRSGANVLTF | TGTGCCAGCAGCTTAGTGGGACAGGGGCCCCGCTCTGGGGCCAACGTCCTGACTTTC
TRBJ2-2 | . | . | TRBV2 | CASSTGTSYTGELFF | TGTGCCAGCAGTACCGGGACATCGTACACCGGGGAGCTGTTTTTT
TRBJ1-1 | . | few | TRBV5-1 | CASAGGVGTEAFF | TGCGCCAGCGCGGGGGGAGTGGGCACTGAAGCTTTCTTT
TRBJ2-2 | . | . | TRBV5-8 | CASSFLRTSNTGELFF | TGTGCCAGCAGTTTCCTAAGAACCTCCAACACCGGGGAGCTGTTTTTT
TRBJ2-3 | . | . | TRBV11-3 | CASSTQGGSSTDTQYF | TGTGCCAGCAGCACTCAGGGGGGCTCTAGCACAGATACGCAGTATTTT